This T cell receptor beta chain was recovered during a study of CD8 T cells in ankylosing spondylitis. Trimming pared 0 bases from V and 4 bases from J, leaving 16 bases between. This CDR3 region has 16 residues. CDR1 and CDR2 from the germline V gene are DFQATT and SNEGSKA (reference sequence). General study points: Fewer than 10 highly homologous variants formed a TCR beta motif that appeared characteristic of ankylosing spondylitis blood. The study looked at matched synovial fluid samples from ankylosing spondylitis patients. Disease-linked clones were reported to be significantly enriched there.

This clonotype has a count of ten or more. Its antigen remains unknown. TCRdb re-called the 5' RACE reads with MiXCR, one entry per CDR3 protein. This table holds 150,000 to 200,000 distinct CDR3 sequences, about a sixth found once. The TCR sequence derives from a male donor with ankylosing spondylitis or in good health (not recorded which). Sequencing was done on a sample of blood, either unsorted or a sorted T cell fraction (not recorded which). The V gene is TRBV20-1, the J gene TRBJ2-1, with D maybe TRBD2 (5 bases). CDR3 DNA: TGCAGTGCTAGAGAAGAAATTGAACGGACTTACAATGAGCAGTTCTTC. Amino acid sequence: CSAREEIERTYNEQFF.